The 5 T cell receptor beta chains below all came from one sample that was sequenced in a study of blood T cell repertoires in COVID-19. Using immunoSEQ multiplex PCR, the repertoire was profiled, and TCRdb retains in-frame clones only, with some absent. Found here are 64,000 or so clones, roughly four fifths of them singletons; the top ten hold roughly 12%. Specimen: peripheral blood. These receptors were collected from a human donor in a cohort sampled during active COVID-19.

CDR3 residues: CASSSTGFDTQYF. The CDR3 DNA sequence: TGTGCCAGCAGCTCCACAGGGTTTGATACGCAGTATTTT. This chain links TRBV7-2 with TRBJ2-3, with a tentative D call TRBD1 (6 bases). With 4 bases removed from V and 6 bases from J, the gap between germline ends came to 11 bases. The CDR3 runs 13 residues. Germline V CDR1 and CDR2: SGHTA, FQGNSA. The full variable domain, completed using reference TRBV7-2 and TRBJ2-3, is GAGVSQSPSNKVTEKGKDVELRCDPISGHTALYWYRQSLGQGLEFLIYFQGNSAPDKSGLPSDRFSAERTGGSVSTLTIQRTQQEDSAVYLCASSSTGFDTQYFGPGTRLTVL.

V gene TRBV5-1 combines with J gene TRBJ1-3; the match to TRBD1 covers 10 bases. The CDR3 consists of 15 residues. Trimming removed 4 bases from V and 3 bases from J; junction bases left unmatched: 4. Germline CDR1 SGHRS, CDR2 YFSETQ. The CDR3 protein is CASSRQGADGNTIYF. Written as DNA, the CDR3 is TGCGCCAGCAGCAGACAGGGGGCTGATGGAAACACCATATATTTT. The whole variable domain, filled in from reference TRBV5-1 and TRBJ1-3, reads KAGVTQTPRYLIKTRGQQVTLSCSPISGHRSVSWYQQTPGQGLQFLFEYFSETQRNKGNFPGRFSGRQFSNSRSEMNVSTLELGDSALYLCASSRQGADGNTIYFGEGSWLTVV.

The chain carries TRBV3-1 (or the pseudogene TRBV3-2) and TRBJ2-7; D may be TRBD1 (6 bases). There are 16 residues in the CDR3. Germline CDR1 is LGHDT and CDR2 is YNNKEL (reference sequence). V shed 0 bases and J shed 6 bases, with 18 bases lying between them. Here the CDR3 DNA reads TGTGCCAGCAGCCAAGAGGACAGTCCCACTTATCTCGAGCAGTACTTC. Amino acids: CASSQEDSPTYLEQYF.

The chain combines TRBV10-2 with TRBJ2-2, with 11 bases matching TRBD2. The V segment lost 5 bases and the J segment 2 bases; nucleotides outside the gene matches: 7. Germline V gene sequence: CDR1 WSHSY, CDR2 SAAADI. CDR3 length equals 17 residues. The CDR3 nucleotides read TGCGCCAGCAGTACAACTAGCGGGGGCCTTAACACCGGGGAGCTGTTTTTT. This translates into CASSTTSGGLNTGELFF.

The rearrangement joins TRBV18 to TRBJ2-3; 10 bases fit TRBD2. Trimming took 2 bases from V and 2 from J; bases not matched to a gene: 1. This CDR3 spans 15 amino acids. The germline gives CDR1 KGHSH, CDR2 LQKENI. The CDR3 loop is CASSPSGGATDTQYF. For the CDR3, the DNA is TGTGCCAGCTCACCAAGCGGGGGGGCCACAGATACGCAGTATTTT.